This T cell receptor beta chain was obtained from a study of T cell changes during pregnancy in multiple sclerosis (dated by TCRdb to about 2019). Notes on the research overall: The study looked at changes in the T cell repertoire across pregnancy in women with multiple sclerosis.

Regarding this clone: Which antigen it targets is not known. Base qualities are not recorded, but no much larger clone differs from it by a single base.

To prepare the library, the immunoSEQ multiplex PCR assay was applied. TCRdb's version of the immuneACCESS table is confined to in-frame rearrangements and falls short of the full clone set. An unresolved V gene accounts for under half of the shortfall where checked; the remainder is of unknown origin. This sample gives approximately 100,000 clones in total; approximately 90% of them show up just once. The ten biggest clones cover around 3.2% of the sample. The CDR3, from cysteine to phenylalanine, totals 17 residues. Only the CDR3 part of the read is kept: 51 bases, read in frame from the first base. The germline V gene encodes CDR1 MNHEY and CDR2 SMNVEV (reference sequence). V is pared back by 6 bases and J by 0 bases, with 18 bases lying between the germline termini.

The chain is encoded by TRBV27 joined to TRBJ2-1, with TRBD2 tentatively as D gene (5 bases match). The sequences come from peripheral blood, collected after pregnancy. This TCR derives from a female donor with multiple sclerosis, enrolled in a pregnancy study. In nucleotide form, the sequence is TGTGCCAGCAGGTCTAATGGACTGGCCTACTCCTACAATGAGCAGTTCTTC. This codes for CASRSNGLAYSYNEQFF.